The clone carrying this T cell receptor beta chain has at least ten counts. Antigen: not known. The entry originates in a study of T cells in Graves' hyperthyroidism and ophthalmopathy. Trimming took 3 bases from V and 2 from J, leaving 10 bases between them. This CDR3 has 15 residues. RNA transcripts gave rise to amplified TCR beta CDR3 regions. HTBI primers were used for first-round RT-PCR of the TCR CDR3. TCRdb used MiXCR to reprocess the multiplex PCR reads, holding one entry per CDR3 protein. The repertoire holds around 520,000 distinct CDR3 sequences, with around 22% as singletons. Uncontrolled infection, other autoimmune disease, pregnancy and lactation each barred patients from inclusion. Findings and limits, study-wide: The blood repertoire included most of the expanded thyroid clonotypes above 0.001. It was a median approximately six months before onset that the model predicted ophthalmopathy.

The sequenced sample consisted of blood. The chain links TRBV12-3 or TRBV12-4 to TRBJ2-2; D might be TRBD1 (5 bases). This sequence originates from a woman aged 25 to 39 with Graves' ophthalmopathy. This chain's CDR3 is CASSFGHTNTGELFF. Here the CDR3 DNA reads TGTGCCAGCAGTTTTGGACATACCAACACCGGGGAGCTGTTTTTT.